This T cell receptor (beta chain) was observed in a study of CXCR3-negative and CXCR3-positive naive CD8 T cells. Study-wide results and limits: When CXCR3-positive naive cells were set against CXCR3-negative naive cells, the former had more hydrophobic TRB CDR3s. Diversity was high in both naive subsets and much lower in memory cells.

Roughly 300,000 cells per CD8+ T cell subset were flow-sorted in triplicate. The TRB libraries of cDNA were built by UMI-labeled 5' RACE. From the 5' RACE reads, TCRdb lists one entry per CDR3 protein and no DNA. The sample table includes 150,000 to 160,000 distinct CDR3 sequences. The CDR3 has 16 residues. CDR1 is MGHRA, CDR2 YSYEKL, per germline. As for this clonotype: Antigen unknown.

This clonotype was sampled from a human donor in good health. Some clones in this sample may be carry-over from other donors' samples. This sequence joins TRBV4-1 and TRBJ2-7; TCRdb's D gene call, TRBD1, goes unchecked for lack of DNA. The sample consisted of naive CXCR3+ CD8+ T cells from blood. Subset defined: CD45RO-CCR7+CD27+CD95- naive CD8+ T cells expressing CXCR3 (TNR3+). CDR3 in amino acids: CASSHDRDSPSYEQYF.